These 28 T cell receptor beta chains were all obtained from the same sample, sequenced in a study of shared clonotypes between healthy human individuals. Using immunoSEQ multiplex PCR, the repertoire was profiled, and TCRdb retains in-frame clones only, with some absent. There are roughly 2 million clones in the sample; more than 90% occur only once, and 0.1% to 0.15% lies in the top ten. Sequencing was done on a sample of naive CD4+ T cells sorted from blood. The subset: CD45RA+ positively selected. These receptor sequences come from a man aged 18 to 29 in good health.

This clone was detected only once. This chain uses TRBV11-2 with TRBJ2-5; D remains ambiguous. V lost 5 bases and J lost 1, with 8 bases in between. The germline V gene has CDR1 SGHAT and CDR2 FQNNGV. This CDR3 has 13 residues. The chain's CDR3 is CASSPLIQETQYF. CDR3 in DNA: TGTGCCAGCAGCCCACTAATCCAAGAGACCCAGTACTTC.

The gene calls are TRBV7-2 and TRBJ1-1; 7 bases agree with TRBD1. V trimming: 3 bases; J trimming: 5 bases; junction bases outside the gene matches: 12. This CDR3 is 16 amino acids long. Germline CDR1 reads SGHTA; CDR2 reads FQGNSA. The CDR3 sequence: CASSFPETGKRTEAFF. The CDR3 DNA follows: TGTGCCAGCAGCTTCCCAGAGACAGGGAAGAGAACTGAAGCTTTCTTT.

The chain carries TRBV5-8 and TRBJ1-2, with 9 bases lining up with TRBD1. Germline loops: CDR1 SGHTS, CDR2 YDEGEE. CDR3 length: 15 residues. The V segment lost 4 bases and the J segment 4 bases; nucleotides outside the gene matches: 8. CDR3 loop: CASSHRDRAFYGYTF. CDR3 sequence (DNA): TGTGCCAGCAGCCACCGGGACAGGGCTTTCTATGGCTACACCTTC.

The chain has TRBV2 and TRBJ2-7; 10 positions match TRBD2. V trimming: 7 bases; J trimming: 4 bases; junction bases outside the gene matches: 7. The CDR3 runs 14 residues. The germline V gene has CDR1 SNHLY and CDR2 FYNNEI. The chain's CDR3 is CASIFLAGAYEQYF. The DNA for the CDR3 is TGTGCCAGCATTTTCCTAGCGGGAGCATACGAGCAGTACTTC.

This chain links TRBV15 with TRBJ1-2, with D tentatively TRBD1 (6 bases). The CDR3 extends over 14 amino acids. V gave up 0 bases and J gave up 4 bases, with 9 bases separating them. Germline V CDR1 and CDR2: LNHNV, YYDKDF (reference sequence). CDR3 amino acids: CATSREGGPYGYTF. CDR3 coding DNA: TGTGCCACCAGCAGAGAAGGGGGACCCTATGGCTACACCTTC.

The chain employs TRBV28 and TRBJ1-6; 7 bases are shared with TRBD1. This CDR3 is 20 amino acids long. The V gene end was trimmed by 1 base and the J gene end by 2 bases; junction bases not matched to a gene: 14. The germline V gene encodes CDR1 MDHEN and CDR2 SYDVKM. The CDR3 nucleotides are TGTGCCAGCAGTTTATATACAGGGGCAGGGGGGTTGGCCTATAATTCACCCCTCCACTTT. Translating gives CASSLYTGAGGLAYNSPLHF.

The V gene is TRBV10-3, the J gene TRBJ1-6, with unresolved D. The length of the CDR3 is 12 residues. Trimming removed 0 bases at V and 14 bases at J, with 8 bases between. The germline V gene encodes CDR1 ENHRY and CDR2 SYGVKD. The CDR3 DNA reads TGTGCCATCAGTGAGTCGTCTGTGACCCTCCACTTT. Amino acid sequence: CAISESSVTLHF.

The chain is built from TRBV29-1 and TRBJ1-4, with D maybe TRBD1 (5 bases). This CDR3 comprises 11 residues. CDR1 and CDR2 from the germline V gene are SQVTM and ANQGSEA. V was pared by 4 bases and J by 11 bases, with 11 bases between. DNA of the CDR3: TGCAGCGTTGCCAGGGTGGATAAACTGTTTTTT. Amino acids: CSVARVDKLFF.

Turning to this clone: Other DNA sequences in this sample translate to the same CDR3. The chain links TRBV28 to TRBJ1-5; D gene unclear. The germline gives CDR1 MDHEN, CDR2 SYDVKM. The V end was cut by 8 bases, the J end by 5 bases, with 7 bases between. CDR3 length equals 11 residues. The CDR3 nucleotides read TGTGCCAGCCGAGGCGATCAGCCCCAGCATTTT. Protein sequence: CASRGDQPQHF.

V gene TRBV30 combines with J gene TRBJ1-6; TRBD1 might be the D (6 bases). The CDR3 totals 16 residues. V lost 2 bases, J lost 0 bases, and 11 bases lay in between. Germline CDR1 and CDR2: GTSNPN and SVGIG (reference sequence). The DNA of the CDR3 is TGTGCCTGGAGTAAACAGGGAAGCTCCTATAATTCACCCCTCCACTTT. It codes for CAWSKQGSSYNSPLHF.

The V and J genes are TRBV5-1 and TRBJ2-3, with D tentatively TRBD1 or TRBD2 (5 bases each). The CDR3 spans 14 residues. Germline CDR1 reads SGHRS; CDR2 reads YFSETQ. Trimming took off 5 bases at V and 6 bases at J, with 16 bases between the two ends. DNA for the CDR3: TGCGCCAGCAGGGCCCTCCAGGGAGAGGATACGCAGTATTTT. Its protein product is CASRALQGEDTQYF.

The rearrangement links TRBV5-1 to TRBJ1-4, with 10 bases lining up with TRBD1. This CDR3 region has 15 residues. Germline V gene lookup returns CDR1 SGHRS and CDR2 YFSETQ. Trimming at V came to 3 bases and at J to 7 bases, leaving 6 bases not matched to a gene. The CDR3 DNA follows: TGCGCCAGCAGCTCGGGGACAGGGGTATTTGAAAAACTGTTTTTT. Its protein product is CASSSGTGVFEKLFF.

The CDR3 region is CASSFVGRGLGGYTF. For the CDR3, the DNA is TGTGCCAGCAGTTTTGTCGGCAGGGGATTGGGTGGCTACACCTTC. V and J are TRBV27 and TRBJ1-2; possibly TRBD1 for D (6 bases). The CDR3 sequence is 15 residues long. V lost 3 bases, J lost 7 bases, and 18 bases lay in between. Germline CDR1 reads MNHEY; CDR2 reads SMNVEV (reference sequence).

Comments on this clone: The junction does not match germline at one end; this may be a read error. This sample includes further DNA sequences coding for the same CDR3. This rearrangement joins TRBV7-7 to TRBJ1-2, with D perhaps TRBD1 (5 bases). The CDR3 covers 13 residues. Per the germline V gene, CDR1 is SSHAT and CDR2 is FNYEAQ (reference sequence). The DNA of the CDR3 is TGTGCTAGCAGCCCGGGGGTGGGCTATGGCTACACCTTC. This encodes CASSPGVGYGYTF.

The V call is TRBV19, the J call TRBJ2-7, with TRBD1 matching over 9 bases. CDR1 and CDR2 (germline): LNHDA, SQIVND (reference sequence). CDR3 length: 15 residues. The ends lost 8 bases at V and 4 bases at J; junction bases unmatched: 12. CDR3 protein: CASRAPGQGTYEQYF. CDR3 DNA sequence: TGTGCCAGTCGAGCCCCGGGACAGGGAACTTACGAGCAGTACTTC. Together with reference TRBV19 and TRBJ2-7, the CDR3 gives the full variable domain: DGGITQSPKYLFRKEGQNVTLSCEQNLNHDAMYWYRQDPGQGLRLIYYSQIVNDFQKGDIAEGYSVSREKKESFPLTVTSAQKNPTAFYLCASRAPGQGTYEQYFGPGTRLTVT.

V and J are TRBV5-1 and TRBJ1-6, with no clear D. Germline CDR1 and CDR2: SGHRS and YFSETQ. This CDR3 is 15 amino acids long. Trimming shortened V by 1 base and J by 7 bases, and 12 bases separated the two germline ends. CDR3: CASSLSVPPNSPLHF. The CDR3 region has the DNA TGCGCCAGCAGCTTGTCAGTCCCTCCGAATTCACCCCTCCACTTT.

The CDR3 region is CASSDPRQGWKETQYF. CDR3 nucleotides: TGTGCCAGCAGTGACCCCAGGCAGGGGTGGAAAGAGACCCAGTACTTC. The V and J genes are TRBV25-1 and TRBJ2-5; maybe TRBD1 (6 bases). This CDR3 contains 16 residues. Trimming pared 3 bases from V and 3 bases from J, leaving 17 bases between. Germline V gene sequence: CDR1 MGHDK, CDR2 SYGVNS.

The chain joins TRBV2 to TRBJ1-1; D unresolved. The V end was cut by 2 bases, the J end by 0 bases, with 7 bases between. The length of the CDR3 is 14 residues. Germline CDR1 reads SNHLY; CDR2 reads FYNNEI. The CDR3 nucleotides are TGTGCCAGCAGTGAACTCGTCATGAACACTGAAGCTTTCTTT. This encodes CASSELVMNTEAFF.

The gene calls are TRBV18 and TRBJ1-1; 8 bases map to TRBD1. This CDR3 is 13 amino acids long. J lost 4 bases, V lost 6 bases, and 4 bases had no gene match. Germline V gene lookup returns CDR1 KGHSH and CDR2 LQKENI. The CDR3 DNA sequence: TGTGCCAGCTCTGTCGACAGGGGCACTGAAGCTTTCTTT. Its protein is CASSVDRGTEAFF.

The genes are TRBV2 and TRBJ2-2; 10 bases map to TRBD2. Trimming removed 7 bases from V and 5 bases from J; junction bases left unmatched: 7. The length of the CDR3 is 15 residues. Germline V gene lookup returns CDR1 SNHLY and CDR2 FYNNEI. In DNA, the CDR3 is TGTGCCAGCAAGTTAGCGGGAGGCGGAACCGGGGAGCTGTTTTTT. This codes for CASKLAGGGTGELFF.

The genes are TRBV18 and TRBJ2-3; D is perhaps TRBD1 (5 bases). This CDR3 contains 16 residues. Germline V gene sequence: CDR1 KGHSH, CDR2 LQKENI. Trimming stripped 2 bases from V and 6 bases from J, with 18 bases between. DNA for the CDR3: TGTGCCAGCTCACCAGGGATACAGGCGCCGCGGGATACGCAGTATTTT. This gives the protein CASSPGIQAPRDTQYF. Based on the CDR3 plus reference TRBV18 and TRBJ2-3, the full variable domain is NAGVMQNPRHLVRRRGQEARLRCSPMKGHSHVYWYRQLPEEGLKFMVYLQKENIIDESGMPKERFSAEFPKEGPSILRIQQVVRGDSAAYFCASSPGIQAPRDTQYFGPGTRLTVL.

The rearrangement links TRBV7-9 to TRBJ2-1; D is ambiguous. The CDR3 has 14 amino acids. Looked up from germline, CDR1 is SEHNR and CDR2 is FQNEAQ (reference sequence). V lost 5 bases, J lost 7 bases, and 15 bases lay in between. The DNA for the CDR3 is TGTGCCAGCAGCATGGCTAAGGGTTTGAATGAGCAGTTCTTC. This sequence encodes CASSMAKGLNEQFF.

This chain links TRBV11-2 with TRBJ1-2; 7 bases align to TRBD1. J gave up 2 bases and V 5 bases, and 5 bases lay outside the gene matches. CDR3 length equals 14 residues. Looked up from germline, CDR1 is SGHAT and CDR2 is FQNNGV. This CDR3 reads CASSTKTGNYGYTF. CDR3 nucleotide sequence: TGTGCCAGCAGCACAAAGACAGGGAACTATGGCTACACCTTC.

CDR3 region: CASHLTGTIEQYF. CDR3 in DNA: TGCGCCAGCCACCTAACCGGAACAATCGAGCAGTACTTC. The chain joins TRBV5-1 to TRBJ2-7; D is uncertain. Trimming left V 7 bases short and J 6 bases short, with 17 bases between. The CDR3 is 13 residues long. Germline V gene data show CDR1 as SGHRS and CDR2 as YFSETQ.

V is TRBV12-5 and J is TRBJ2-5; a weak D match, TRBD2 (5 bases). Trimming took 0 bases from V and 5 from J, leaving 13 bases between them. There are 15 residues in the CDR3. From germline, CDR1 is LGHNT and CDR2 FRNRAP. In nucleotides, the CDR3 is TGTGCTAGTGGTTTGGTAGTTGGCCAGCGGGAGACCCAGTACTTC. Protein product: CASGLVVGQRETQYF.

The chain uses TRBV27 and TRBJ1-4; possibly TRBD1 for D (6 bases). Trimming took 8 bases from V and 7 from J, leaving 14 bases between them. This CDR3 contains 13 residues. Germline CDR1 MNHEY, CDR2 SMNVEV (reference sequence). The CDR3 loop is CASRRTAVEKLFF. The DNA of the CDR3 is TGTGCCAGCCGCAGGACAGCGGTTGAAAAACTGTTTTTT.

The chain uses TRBV5-1 and TRBJ1-1; D may be TRBD1 (5 bases). V was clipped by 1 base and J by 1 base, with 17 bases between them. CDR1 is SGHRS, CDR2 YFSETQ, per germline. The CDR3 consists of 17 residues. CDR3 amino acids: CASSLRPPGRENTEAFF. DNA of the CDR3: TGCGCCAGCAGCTTGAGGCCGCCAGGGAGGGAGAACACTGAAGCTTTCTTT.

V gene TRBV5-4 combines with J gene TRBJ2-3; unclear D gene. The V gene lost 4 bases and the J gene lost 0 bases, with 15 bases spanning the gap. CDR1 SGHNT and CDR2 YYREEE come from the germline V gene (reference sequence). The CDR3 runs to 16 residues. CDR3 DNA: TGTGCCAGCAGCCCCGGTGGGCTGGTTAGCACAGATACGCAGTATTTT. It translates to CASSPGGLVSTDTQYF.